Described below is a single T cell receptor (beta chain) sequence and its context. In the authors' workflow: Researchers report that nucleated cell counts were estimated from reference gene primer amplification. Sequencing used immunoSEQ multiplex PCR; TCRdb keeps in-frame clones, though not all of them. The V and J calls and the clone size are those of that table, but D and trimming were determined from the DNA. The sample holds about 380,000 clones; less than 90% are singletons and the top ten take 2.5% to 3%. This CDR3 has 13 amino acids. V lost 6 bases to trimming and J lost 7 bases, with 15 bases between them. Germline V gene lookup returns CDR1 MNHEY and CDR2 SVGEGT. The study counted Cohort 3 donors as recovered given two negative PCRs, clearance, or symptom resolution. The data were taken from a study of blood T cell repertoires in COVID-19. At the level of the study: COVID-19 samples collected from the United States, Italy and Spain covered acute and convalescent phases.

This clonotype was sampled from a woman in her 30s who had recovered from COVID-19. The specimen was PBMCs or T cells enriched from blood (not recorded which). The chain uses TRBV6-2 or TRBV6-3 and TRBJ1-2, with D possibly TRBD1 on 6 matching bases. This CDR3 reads CASSSDSPGGYTF. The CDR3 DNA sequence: TGTGCCAGCAGCTCGGACAGCCCGGGTGGCTACACCTTC.